This TCR beta chain originates from a study of metastatic and nonmetastatic thyroid tumors. Study information: Peripheral blood and tumor or nodule samples from malignant and benign thyroid patients were compared.

Patients underwent thyroid surgery, and none had received any treatment before it. Germline V gives CDR1 MNHEY, CDR2 SMNVEV (reference sequence). This CDR3 spans 18 amino acids. Trimming cost V 5 bases and J 2 bases, with 22 bases left between them. A few counts support this clone. TCRdb re-called the PCR reads via MiXCR. The profile shows about 13,000 clones, 23% of them singletons. The sequencing input was adjacent normal tissue. The receptor was derived from a female donor with papillary thyroid cancer or a benign thyroid nodule (not recorded which). Some clones in this sample may be carry-over from other donors' samples. V usage is TRBV27 and J usage is TRBJ2-1; no definite D call. CDR3 sequence (DNA): TGTGCCAGCAGTATGTTTGGTGGGTCCCGAGCTACCTACAATGAGCAGTTCTTC. Translated: CASSMFGGSRATYNEQFF.